This T cell receptor (beta chain) derives from a study of post-analysis software for immune sequencing data. Broader study findings: Strong co-clustering by F measure linked samples that shared a preparation batch.

Regarding this clonotype: Its antigen is currently unknown.

Unique molecular identifiers were carried by the TCR beta cDNA libraries. TCRdb re-analysed the PCR reads in MiXCR, keeping a single row per CDR3 protein. The table shows 400,000 to 500,000 distinct CDR3 sequences, with over 30% occurring only once. This sequence was found in a girl aged 2 to 10 with multiple sclerosis. Sequenced sample: blood.

As DNA, the CDR3 is TGCAGCGTCGAGACAGGGATCGTTGATCAGCCCCAGCATTTT. It yields the protein CSVETGIVDQPQHF. The chain links TRBV29-1 to TRBJ1-5, with 7 bases fitting TRBD1. This CDR3 is built from 14 residues. V lost 6 bases to trimming and J lost 5 bases; unmatched junction nucleotides: 10. CDR1 and CDR2 from the germline V gene are SQVTM and ANQGSEA.